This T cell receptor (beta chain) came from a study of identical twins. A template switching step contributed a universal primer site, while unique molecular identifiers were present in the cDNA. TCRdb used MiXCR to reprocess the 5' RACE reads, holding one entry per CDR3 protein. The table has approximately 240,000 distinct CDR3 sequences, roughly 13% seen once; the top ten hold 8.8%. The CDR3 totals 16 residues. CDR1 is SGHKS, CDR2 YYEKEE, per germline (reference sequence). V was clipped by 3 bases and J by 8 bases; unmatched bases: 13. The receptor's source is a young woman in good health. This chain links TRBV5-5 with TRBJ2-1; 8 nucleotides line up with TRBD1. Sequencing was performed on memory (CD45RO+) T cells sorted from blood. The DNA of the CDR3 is TGTGCCAGCAGCTCCTCAGGGACAGGAGGATTTCATGAGCAGTTCTTC. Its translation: CASSSSGTGGFHEQFF.